These 2 T cell receptor beta chains share one sample of origin, sequenced in a study of T cell responses to AZD1222 COVID-19 vaccine. Libraries were prepared by immunoSEQ multiplex PCR; TCRdb keeps only in-frame clonotypes and omits some of them. Of 90,000 to 150,000 clones detected, 85% to 90% appear once; the ten largest clones hold around 10%. Sequenced material: peripheral blood, taken on day 0 of AZD1222 vaccination. Receptors originate from an adult in good health.

The chain couples TRBV12-5 to TRBJ1-1, with TRBD1 matching over 9 bases. Trimming took 0 bases from V and 3 from J; bases not matched to a gene: 5. CDR1 is LGHNT and CDR2 is FRNRAP in the germline V gene. CDR3 size: 16 residues. CDR3 residues: CASGLVLGTGYTEAFF. As DNA, the CDR3 is TGTGCTAGTGGTTTGGTACTCGGGACAGGGTACACTGAAGCTTTCTTT.

This chain connects TRBV2 to TRBJ2-7, with a weak D call TRBD1 (6 bases). V shed 7 bases and J shed 0 bases, with 10 bases lying between them. This CDR3 is built from 13 residues. Germline V CDR1 and CDR2: SNHLY, FYNNEI. The CDR3 spells CASTRTASYEQYF. CDR3 DNA sequence: TGTGCCAGCACCAGGACAGCCTCCTACGAGCAGTACTTC.